These 7 T cell receptor beta chains were sequenced from one sample in a study of T cells in Graves' hyperthyroidism and ophthalmopathy. What was amplified from RNA transcripts were TCR beta CDR3 regions. HTBI primers were used for first-round RT-PCR of the TCR CDR3. TCRdb ran MiXCR on the multiplex PCR reads and lists one entry per CDR3 protein. The sample contains around 420,000 distinct CDR3 sequences, 15% to 19% of which appear only once. The sequenced sample consisted of blood. The receptor set was obtained from a woman in her late teens or twenties with Graves' hyperthyroidism.

This clonotype has only a few counts. The chain combines TRBV5-1 with TRBJ1-6; D remains unclear. V dropped 0 bases and J dropped 2 bases, with 9 bases sitting between them. There are 16 residues in the CDR3. In germline, CDR1 is SGHRS, CDR2 YFSETQ. Here the CDR3 reads CASSLAAQAYNSPLHF. CDR3 bases: TGCGCCAGCAGCTTGGCCGCGCAGGCCTATAATTCACCCCTCCACTTT.

At least ten counts were recorded for this clonotype. The chain employs TRBV28 and TRBJ2-1; TRBD2 agrees at 8 bases. With 2 bases clipped from V and 6 bases from J, the junction kept 9 bases outside the gene matches. The germline gives CDR1 MDHEN, CDR2 SYDVKM. The CDR3 has 16 residues. CDR3 loop: CASSLPPAGVSNEQFF. The CDR3 coding sequence is TGTGCCAGCAGTTTACCCCCAGCGGGAGTTAGCAATGAGCAGTTCTTC.

V and J are TRBV5-1 and TRBJ2-3; the match to TRBD1 covers 7 bases. The CDR3 is 17 amino acids. J gave up 0 bases and V 0 bases, and 7 bases lay outside the gene matches. CDR1 is SGHRS and CDR2 is YFSETQ in the germline V gene. CDR3 loop: CASSLAGTAYSTDTQYF. The CDR3, as DNA: TGCGCCAGCAGCTTGGCCGGGACAGCTTATAGCACAGATACGCAGTATTTT.

This clonotype was seen ten or more times. V gene TRBV12-3 or TRBV12-4 combines with J gene TRBJ2-3; tentative D call: TRBD1 (6 bases). CDR3 length: 14 residues. Trimming took off 5 bases at V and 0 bases at J, with 9 bases between the two ends. The CDR3 bases are TGTGCCAGCAGTCTCAGGGGAAGCACAGATACGCAGTATTTT. This codes for CASSLRGSTDTQYF.

This clonotype has only a few counts. The chain is built from TRBV29-1 and TRBJ2-7, with D perhaps matching TRBD1 (6 bases). Trimming pared 8 bases from V and 5 bases from J, leaving 16 bases between. CDR1 and CDR2 from the germline V gene are SQVTM and ANQGSEA. The CDR3 has 12 amino acids. The CDR3 region is CSLRTDGDEQYF. Written as DNA, the CDR3 is TGCAGCCTGCGGACAGATGGTGACGAGCAGTACTTC.

The chain carries TRBV9 and TRBJ2-3, with TRBD2 identical over 8 bases. Germline V gene data show CDR1 as SGDLS and CDR2 as YYNGEE. V shed 4 bases and J 5 bases; nucleotides not matched to a gene: 9. The CDR3 totals 15 residues. CDR3 amino acids: CASSLTGTRGDTQYF. DNA of the CDR3: TGTGCCAGCAGCCTAACCGGGACTAGAGGAGATACGCAGTATTTT.

The chain has TRBV4-1 and TRBJ1-6; TRBD1 matches 10 bases. V trimming: 4 bases; J trimming: 14 bases; junction bases outside the gene matches: 11. Germline V gives CDR1 MGHRA, CDR2 YSYEKL. This CDR3 region has 15 residues. DNA of the CDR3: TGCGCCAGCAGCCCGTGGACAGGGGGTTTTTTCACCCTCCACTTT. The encoded protein is CASSPWTGGFFTLHF.